This T cell receptor beta chain was sequenced during a study of CD8 T cells in Susac syndrome. Comment on this clonotype: The DNA is omitted, as the CDR3 cannot be located on it reliably, and the CDR3 follows TCRdb's listing.

The CDR3 is 15 amino acids long, termini counted. Germline-derived CDR1 and CDR2 are MNHEY and SMNVEV (reference sequence). An input of 0.5 to 1 ug of RNA was subjected to reverse transcription using random hexamers. One entry per CDR3 protein, called by TCRdb with MiXCR from the immunoSEQ multiplex PCR reads. The data contain some 180,000 distinct CDR3 sequences, approximately 95% of them singletons. The sequenced sample was CD4+ T cells from PBMCs. The V and J genes are TRBV27 and TRBJ2-2. This receptor was taken from a human donor in good health. The CDR3 reads CASSPIPRTPGSCFF.